The T cell receptor beta chain described here comes from a study of early T cells in non-severe SARS-CoV-2 infection. Study context: The authors sequenced bulk RNA from unsorted whole blood, leaving chains unpaired. Study results and caveats: Private and CD4 specificities were missed by VDJdb matching, skewed to anti-spike CD8.

On this clonotype: Its antigen is undetermined.

Germline lookup yields CDR1 WSHSY and CDR2 SAAADI. The ends were cut back, 7 bases at V and 3 bases at J, with 6 bases in the middle. The CDR3 contains 12 residues. The TCR library protocol attached unique molecular identifiers to the individual cDNA molecules. From the 5' RACE reads, TCRdb called clonotypes with MiXCR, one entry per CDR3 protein. Of 50,000 or so distinct CDR3 sequences listed, over 9.5% are singletons. This clonotype was obtained from an adult who was a healthcare worker with PCR-confirmed SARS-CoV-2 infection or an uninfected control (not recorded which). J is TRBJ2-2 and V is TRBV10-2, with D hard to call. Sequenced material: whole blood. The CDR3 here is CASTSDTGELFF. The CDR3 DNA is TGCGCCAGCACGTCAGACACCGGGGAGCTGTTTTTT.